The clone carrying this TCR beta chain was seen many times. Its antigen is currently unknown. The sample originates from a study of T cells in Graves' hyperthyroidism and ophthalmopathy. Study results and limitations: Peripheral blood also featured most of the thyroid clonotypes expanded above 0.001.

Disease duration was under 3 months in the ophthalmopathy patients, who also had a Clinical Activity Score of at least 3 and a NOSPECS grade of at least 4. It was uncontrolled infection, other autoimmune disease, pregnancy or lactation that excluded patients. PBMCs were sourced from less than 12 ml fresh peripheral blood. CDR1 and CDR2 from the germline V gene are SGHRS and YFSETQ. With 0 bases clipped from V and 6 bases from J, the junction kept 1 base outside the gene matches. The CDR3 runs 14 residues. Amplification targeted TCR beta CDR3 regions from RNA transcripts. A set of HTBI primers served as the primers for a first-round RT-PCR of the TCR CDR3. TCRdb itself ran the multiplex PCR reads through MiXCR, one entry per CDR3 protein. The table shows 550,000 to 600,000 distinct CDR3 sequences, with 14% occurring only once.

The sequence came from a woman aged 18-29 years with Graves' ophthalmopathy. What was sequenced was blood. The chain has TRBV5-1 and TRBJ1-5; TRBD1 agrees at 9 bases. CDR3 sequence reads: CASSLGTGVQPQHF. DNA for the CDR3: TGCGCCAGCAGCTTGGGGACAGGGGTTCAGCCCCAGCATTTT.